These T cell receptor beta chains were read from a single sample in a study of regulatory T cells in long-lasting Graves disease. MiXCR, applied by TCRdb to the multiplex PCR reads, yields one record per CDR3 protein. The table shows 200,000 to 250,000 distinct CDR3 sequences, with roughly 19% occurring only once. This same sample was also part of a study on T cells in Graves' hyperthyroidism and ophthalmopathy.

Here the sequenced sample was peripheral blood mononuclear cells (PBMCs), taken at new diagnosis, from a patient treated with antithyroid drugs. The receptor source for this set is a woman in her 30s with Graves disease. CDR3s include the opening cysteine and the closing phenylalanine or tryptophan. A D gene is named only where the DNA matches it firmly. The size of a clone is reported for some rows only, either as once, few or many, or as a class for expanded clones.

D	size	V	J	DNA	CDR3
NA	many	TRBV29-1	TRBJ2-3	TGCAGCGTTGAACCTTCGTGGGGATTTTCAGGCACGCAGTATTTT	CSVEPSWGFSGTQYF
NA	many	TRBV3-1	TRBJ2-7	TGTGCCAGCAGCCCATCGTCTGGGAACATCTTTTCCTACGAGCAGTACTTC	CASSPSSGNIFSYEQYF
NA	many	TRBV10-3	TRBJ2-5	TGTGCCATCTCCGGGGGTAGGGAGACCCAGTACTTC	CAISGGRETQYF
TRBD2	many	TRBV2	TRBJ2-7	TGTGCCATCGGCCTAGGGTGGGAGGGCCACTACGAGCAGTACTTC	CAIGLGWEGHYEQYF
NA	many	TRBV29-1	TRBJ2-3	TGCAGCGTTGATACAGGGAAGAGCACAGATACGCAGTATTTT	CSVDTGKSTDTQYF
NA	many	TRBV18	TRBJ2-5	TGTGCCAGCTCACCCGAGACACAAGAGACCCAGTACTTC	CASSPETQETQYF
NA	many	TRBV14	TRBJ1-1	TGTGCCAGCAGCGCGATCCGAATTGGGGAAGCTTTCTTT	CASSAIRIGEAFF
NA	few	TRBV28	TRBJ2-3	TGTGCCAGCAGTTTACCGTGGCCCCAGACTGGGGGAGATACGCAGTATTTT	CASSLPWPQTGGDTQYF
TRBD1	NA	TRBV6-2/TRBV6-3	TRBJ2-7	TGTGCCAGCAGTGTCGGGACAGGCCGGGACGAGCAGTACTTC	CASSVGTGRDEQYF
TRBD2	many	TRBV15	TRBJ2-5	TGTGCCACCAGCAGGCCCGACTCGGAGCGGGGAGAGACCCAGTACTTC	CATSRPDSERGETQYF
TRBD2	many	TRBV11-2	TRBJ2-3	TGTGCCAGCAGCTTCCTAGCGGGAGGGAATCAGGCTACGCAGTATTTT	CASSFLAGGNQATQYF
NA	many	TRBV6-2/TRBV6-3	TRBJ2-5	TGTGCCAGCAGTGAGAGGCAAGAGACCCAGTACTTC	CASSERQETQYF
TRBD1	many	TRBV11-2	TRBJ2-7	TGTGCCAGCAGTTCCGGACAGGGGGCTAGCGGGTGGACCTACGAGCAGTACTTC	CASSSGQGASGWTYEQYF
NA	NA	TRBV6-2/TRBV6-3	TRBJ1-2	TGTGCCAGCAGTCGCTACAGGGCCTTTTATGGCTACACCTTC	CASSRYRAFYGYTF